This T cell receptor (beta chain) is from a study of T cells in Graves' hyperthyroidism and ophthalmopathy. Study findings and constraints: Clonotypes that were expanded in thyroid above 0.001 mostly appeared in blood too.

Across 18 months, stable Graves' hyperthyroidism was marked by no progression to ophthalmopathy. Isolation of PBMCs was performed on roughly 9 ml fresh peripheral blood. Of note for this clonotype: Antigen unknown.

RNA transcripts gave rise to amplified TCR beta CDR3 regions. HTBI primers were the set used in a first-round RT-PCR of the TCR CDR3. One entry per CDR3 protein, called by TCRdb with MiXCR from the multiplex PCR reads. In the table there are hundreds of thousands of distinct CDR3 sequences, 13% to 15% of which are singletons. The V and J ends lost 4 bases and 5 bases respectively, with 17 bases between them. CDR3 size: 15 residues. Per the germline V gene, CDR1 is MGHRA and CDR2 is YSYEKL. The specimen was blood. The V gene is TRBV4-1, the J gene TRBJ2-5; no definite D call. The source of this sequence is a woman aged 18-30 years with Graves' hyperthyroidism. The DNA of the CDR3 is TGCGCCAGCAGCCTCACCCGACTCGGTGCGGAGACCCAGTACTTC. The encoded protein is CASSLTRLGAETQYF.